What follows are 23 T cell receptor beta chains derived from one specimen sequenced in a study of cytomegalovirus exposure and HLA in healthy donors (dated 2017 in TCRdb). The receptor library was made with the immunoSEQ multiplex PCR assay. The multiplex PCR relied on a mix of 60 forward primers for TCR Vbeta segments and 13 reverse primers for TCR Jbeta segments. Imported from immuneACCESS, the table was reduced by TCRdb to in-frame sequences with V and J called. These copies leave out some clones; in studies compared against another copy, an unresolved V gene accounts for under half, and the cause of the remainder is not known. The sample profile shows about 160,000 clones; 86% of them were found once. The top ten hold approximately 2% of the sample. Sequenced material: PBMCs. The receptor source for this set is a woman aged 18-35 years in good health and CMV-seronegative.

The gene calls are TRBV6-5 and TRBJ2-7; TRBD2 matches 12 bases. The CDR3 totals 15 residues. Germline loops: CDR1 MNHEY, CDR2 SVGAGI. The ends lost 6 bases at V and 2 bases at J; junction bases unmatched: 5. In DNA form, the CDR3 reads TGTGCCAGCAGGCCACCTAGCGGGGGGGCCTACGAGCAGTACTTC. Encoded protein: CASRPPSGGAYEQYF.

This clone was seen once. The chain couples TRBV19 to TRBJ1-5, with 8 bases fitting TRBD1. CDR1 is LNHDA, CDR2 SQIVND, per germline (reference sequence). CDR3 length: 14 amino acids. With 5 bases clipped from V and 10 bases from J, the junction kept 10 bases outside the gene matches. The CDR3 DNA follows: TGTGCCAGTAGTGTGGACAGGGATATTAATCCCCAGCATTTT. It codes for CASSVDRDINPQHF.

The rearrangement joins TRBV7-2 to TRBJ2-7; 8 nucleotides line up with TRBD2. Germline V gene data show CDR1 as SGHTA and CDR2 as FQGNSA. The V segment lost 5 bases and the J segment 0 bases; nucleotides outside the gene matches: 18. The CDR3 spans 19 residues. The CDR3 sequence: CASSLKGYSRSGSSYEQYF. For the CDR3, the DNA is TGTGCCAGCAGCCTTAAGGGGTATTCAAGGAGCGGGAGCTCCTACGAGCAGTACTTC.

The chain links TRBV7-2 to TRBJ2-5; D is perhaps TRBD2 (6 bases). This CDR3 has 14 residues. CDR1 is SGHTA and CDR2 is FQGNSA in the germline V gene. V was cut by 4 bases and J by 4 bases, with 13 bases left in between. The CDR3 region is CASSSRVEGETQYF. The CDR3 DNA is TGTGCCAGCAGCTCCAGGGTGGAGGGAGAGACCCAGTACTTC.

The rearrangement joins TRBV11-2 to TRBJ2-3; no clear D. Germline V gene sequence: CDR1 SGHAT, CDR2 FQNNGV. Trimming pared 5 bases from V and 1 base from J, leaving 7 bases between. CDR3 length: 13 amino acids. The CDR3 nucleotides read TGTGCCAGCAGCCCGTCGGGCACAGATACGCAGTATTTT. This translates into CASSPSGTDTQYF.

This rearrangement joins TRBV4-1 to TRBJ2-1, with D maybe TRBD2 (6 bases). Germline V gene sequence: CDR1 MGHRA, CDR2 YSYEKL. The V gene lost 0 bases and the J gene lost 6 bases, with 9 bases spanning the gap. The CDR3 has 14 amino acids. The CDR3 nucleotides read TGCGCCAGCAGCCAAGAAACTAGCCGCAATGAGCAGTTCTTC. It translates to CASSQETSRNEQFF.

V usage is TRBV2 and J usage is TRBJ1-5; 9 nucleotides agree with TRBD1. The CDR3 extends over 16 amino acids. CDR1 and CDR2 (germline): SNHLY, FYNNEI. J was trimmed by 2 bases and V by 3 bases; bases with no gene match: 5. CDR3 protein: CASSETGGFGNQPQHF. The DNA for the CDR3 is TGTGCCAGCAGTGAGACAGGGGGTTTCGGCAATCAGCCCCAGCATTTT.

This clone turned up a few times. The rearrangement links TRBV30 to TRBJ1-1; TRBD1 matches 7 bases. V was clipped by 2 bases and J by 1 base; unmatched bases: 4. Germline V gene data show CDR1 as GTSNPN and CDR2 as SVGIG (reference sequence). There are 14 residues in the CDR3. The CDR3 nucleotides are TGTGCCTGGAGTACCGGACAGGCGAACACTGAAGCTTTCTTT. Translating gives CAWSTGQANTEAFF. Combining the CDR3 with reference TRBV30 and TRBJ1-1 gives the whole variable domain SQTIHQWPATLVQPVGSPLSLECTVEGTSNPNLYWYRQAAGRGLQLLFYSVGIGQISSEVPQNLSASRPQDRQFILSSKKLLLSDSGFYLCAWSTGQANTEAFFGQGTRLTVV.

This rearrangement joins TRBV6-5 to TRBJ1-1; D is uncertain. V dropped 2 bases and J dropped 2 bases, with 9 bases sitting between them. The CDR3 is 14 residues long. The germline V gene has CDR1 MNHEY and CDR2 SVGAGI. The CDR3 DNA is TGTGCCAGCAGTTACGATGGCCCCAACACTGAAGCTTTCTTT. Protein: CASSYDGPNTEAFF.

The chain links TRBV18 to TRBJ2-2; 8 bases agree with TRBD2. The CDR3 runs 16 residues. Germline CDR1 KGHSH, CDR2 LQKENI. The junction had 3 bases not matched to a gene; V was cut back by 2 bases and J by 1 base. The CDR3 DNA follows: TGTGCCAGCTCACCAACTCTAGCGGGGAACACCGGGGAGCTGTTTTTT. It specifies CASSPTLAGNTGELFF. Supplemented by reference TRBV18 and TRBJ2-2, the full variable domain reads NAGVMQNPRHLVRRRGQEARLRCSPMKGHSHVYWYRQLPEEGLKFMVYLQKENIIDESGMPKERFSAEFPKEGPSILRIQQVVRGDSAAYFCASSPTLAGNTGELFFGEGSRLTVL.

The chain uses TRBV19 and TRBJ1-2; D remains unclear. Trimming shortened V by 3 bases and J by 0 bases, and 8 bases separated the two germline ends. The CDR3 covers 14 residues. Germline CDR1 is LNHDA and CDR2 is SQIVND (reference sequence). The CDR3 DNA follows: TGTGCCAGTAGTATCGGGGTAGCTAACTATGGCTACACCTTC. Translated: CASSIGVANYGYTF.

The chain combines TRBV19 with TRBJ2-7, with 9 nucleotides matching TRBD1. The CDR3 has 14 amino acids. Trimming removed 9 bases from V and 2 bases from J; junction bases left unmatched: 8. Germline CDR1 and CDR2: LNHDA and SQIVND (reference sequence). CDR3 protein: CASKYRDRAYEQYF. CDR3 coding DNA: TGTGCCAGCAAGTATAGGGACAGGGCCTACGAGCAGTACTTC. Full variable domain (outside the CDR3, taken from reference TRBV19 and TRBJ2-7): DGGITQSPKYLFRKEGQNVTLSCEQNLNHDAMYWYRQDPGQGLRLIYYSQIVNDFQKGDIAEGYSVSREKKESFPLTVTSAQKNPTAFYLCASKYRDRAYEQYFGPGTRLTVT.

The chain employs TRBV30 and TRBJ2-7, with a possible D match to TRBD1 (5 bases). The CDR3 is 13 amino acids. Germline-derived CDR1 and CDR2 are GTSNPN and SVGIG (reference sequence). The germline V and J ends were trimmed by 0 bases and 2 bases, with 8 bases remaining between them. CDR3 region: CAWSVPGTYEQYF. The CDR3 nucleotides read TGTGCCTGGAGTGTACCAGGGACCTACGAGCAGTACTTC.

This chain links TRBV27 with TRBJ2-2; unclear D gene. V was pared by 0 bases and J by 1 base, with 3 bases between. Germline V gene sequence: CDR1 MNHEY, CDR2 SMNVEV (reference sequence). This CDR3 is 14 amino acids long. CDR3 nucleotides: TGTGCCAGCAGTTTATCCTGGAACACCGGGGAGCTGTTTTTT. Amino acids: CASSLSWNTGELFF.

The V gene is TRBV9, the J gene TRBJ2-5; 8 nucleotides align to TRBD2. J gave up 4 bases and V 1 base, and 6 bases lay outside the gene matches. CDR1 is SGDLS and CDR2 is YYNGEE in the germline V gene. The CDR3 has 15 residues. The CDR3: CASSVKPSGGETQYF. The CDR3 DNA sequence: TGTGCCAGCAGCGTAAAGCCCAGCGGGGGAGAGACCCAGTACTTC. The whole variable domain, remainder taken from reference TRBV9 and TRBJ2-5, is DSGVTQTPKHLITATGQRVTLRCSPRSGDLSVYWYQQSLDQGLQFLIQYYNGEERAKGNILERFSAQQFPDLHSELNLSSLELGDSALYFCASSVKPSGGETQYFGPGTRLLVL.

The chain is built from TRBV7-9 and TRBJ1-2; D call uncertain. Trimming took off 3 bases at V and 2 bases at J, with 7 bases between the two ends. Per the germline V gene, CDR1 is SEHNR and CDR2 is FQNEAQ (reference sequence). The length of the CDR3 is 13 residues. The CDR3 nucleotides read TGTGCCAGCAGCTTTCAGGAAAACTATGGCTACACCTTC. Its translation is CASSFQENYGYTF.

This sequence joins TRBV14 and TRBJ1-2, with D perhaps TRBD1 (6 bases). Per germline, CDR1 SGHDN and CDR2 FVKESK. Trimming cost V 4 bases and J 5 bases, with 14 bases left between them. The CDR3 contains 14 residues. CDR3 DNA: TGTGCCAGCAGCCTAGCCGGGGGGCTGTATGGCTACACCTTC. This translates into CASSLAGGLYGYTF.

This chain connects TRBV5-1 to TRBJ1-6, with a weak D call TRBD1 (6 bases). V was trimmed by 4 bases and J by 10 bases, leaving 18 bases between them. Germline V gene lookup returns CDR1 SGHRS and CDR2 YFSETQ. The CDR3 spans 15 residues. The CDR3 nucleotides read TGCGCCAGCAGCCTGGGGGGTCAGGGGAGATCACCCCTCCACTTT. Translated: CASSLGGQGRSPLHF.

V is TRBV4-1 and J is TRBJ1-1, with D possibly TRBD1 on 6 matching bases. The CDR3 sequence is 14 residues long. V was pared by 4 bases and J by 1 base, with 10 bases between. Germline V gene lookup returns CDR1 MGHRA and CDR2 YSYEKL. The CDR3 DNA reads as TGCGCCAGCAGCCTCAGGGGCAAGAACACTGAAGCTTTCTTT. Protein: CASSLRGKNTEAFF.

With regard to this clone: The sample contains more than one DNA sequence encoding this CDR3. This rearrangement joins TRBV5-1 to TRBJ1-2; D is unclear. Germline V gene sequence: CDR1 SGHRS, CDR2 YFSETQ. Trimming removed 0 bases at V and 1 base at J, with 7 bases between. The CDR3 is made up of 14 amino acids. The CDR3 DNA reads as TGCGCCAGCAGCTTGGAATCAGTTAACTATGGCTACACCTTC. It is translated as CASSLESVNYGYTF.

The V call is TRBV30, the J call TRBJ1-5, with TRBD1 matching over 10 bases. Per germline, CDR1 GTSNPN and CDR2 SVGIG (reference sequence). J was trimmed by 4 bases and V by 0 bases; bases with no gene match: 6. CDR3 length: 16 amino acids. The CDR3 nucleotides are TGTGCCTGGAGTGTACGGGGGGACAGGGGTAATCAGCCCCAGCATTTT. Amino acids: CAWSVRGDRGNQPQHF.

The chain is built from TRBV10-1 and TRBJ2-7; a possible D gene is TRBD1 (5 bases). Germline V gene sequence: CDR1 WNHNN, CDR2 SYGVQD (reference sequence). This CDR3 is 16 amino acids long. The V and J ends lost 4 bases and 2 bases respectively, with 18 bases between them. The CDR3 DNA sequence: TGCGCCAGCAGTGCCGTCGATGGGGCGGTTCCCTACGAGCAGTACTTC. The encoded protein is CASSAVDGAVPYEQYF.

The gene calls are TRBV7-6 and TRBJ2-3; 16 bases align to TRBD2. Looked up from germline, CDR1 is SGHVS and CDR2 is FNYEAQ. The trim removed 1 base at V and 4 bases at J, leaving 5 bases unmatched. This CDR3 spans 18 amino acids. CDR3 sequence (DNA): TGTGCCAGCAGCTTAGGGGGACTAGCGGGAGGGGGGCCAGATACGCAGTATTTT. Amino acids: CASSLGGLAGGGPDTQYF.